This T cell receptor (beta chain) was sequenced during a study of T cells after yellow fever vaccination. TCRdb reanalysed the 5' RACE reads using MiXCR and keeps one entry per CDR3 protein. Among about 310,000 distinct CDR3 sequences listed, 3.6% were seen once. Study-wide results and caveats: There was a small share of clonotypes that showed up in both the CD4 and CD8 compartments.

This clonotype was observed at least ten times. Its antigen is unknown. The sequence came from a man between 18 and 35 years old who received the YFV17D yellow fever vaccine. Sequences were derived from PBMCs, sampled on the day of the yellow fever booster vaccination.

CDR3 sequence reads: CASRRDTPITDTQYF. Here the CDR3 DNA reads TGTGCCAGCAGGCGAGACACGCCGATCACAGATACGCAGTATTTT. V and J are TRBV6-2 or TRBV6-3 and TRBJ2-3, with D unresolved. From germline, CDR1 is MNHEY and CDR2 SVGEGT. V gave up 6 bases and J gave up 2 bases, with 15 bases separating them. The CDR3 is made up of 15 amino acids.